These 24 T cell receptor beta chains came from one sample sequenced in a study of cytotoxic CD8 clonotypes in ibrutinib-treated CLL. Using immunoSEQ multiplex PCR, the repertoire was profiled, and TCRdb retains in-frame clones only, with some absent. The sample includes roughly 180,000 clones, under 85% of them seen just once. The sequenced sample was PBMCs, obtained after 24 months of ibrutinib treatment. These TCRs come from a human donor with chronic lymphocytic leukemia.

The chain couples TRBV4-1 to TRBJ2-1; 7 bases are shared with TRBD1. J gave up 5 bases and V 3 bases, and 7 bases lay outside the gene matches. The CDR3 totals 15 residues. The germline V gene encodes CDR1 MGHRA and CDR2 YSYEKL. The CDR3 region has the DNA TGCGCCAGCAGCCAGTGGGGACAGAGGGACAATGAGCAGTTCTTC. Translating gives CASSQWGQRDNEQFF.

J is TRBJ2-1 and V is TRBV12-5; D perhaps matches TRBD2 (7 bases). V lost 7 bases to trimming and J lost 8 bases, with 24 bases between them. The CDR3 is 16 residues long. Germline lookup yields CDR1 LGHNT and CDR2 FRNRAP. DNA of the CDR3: TGTGCTAGTGCTATTGGGGGGGCCCGGCGTTTCGATGAGCAGTTCTTC. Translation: CASAIGGARRFDEQFF.

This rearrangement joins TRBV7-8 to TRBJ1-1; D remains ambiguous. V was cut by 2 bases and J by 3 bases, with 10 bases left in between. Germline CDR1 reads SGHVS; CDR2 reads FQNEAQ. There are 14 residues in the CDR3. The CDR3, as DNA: TGTGCCAGCAGCTTAAGTCCTCGGGACACTGAAGCTTTCTTT. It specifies CASSLSPRDTEAFF.

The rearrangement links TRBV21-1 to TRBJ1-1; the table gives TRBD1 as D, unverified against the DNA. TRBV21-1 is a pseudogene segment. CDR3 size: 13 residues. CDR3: CASSNPQGTEAFF. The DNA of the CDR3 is TGTGCCAGCAGCAACCCGCAGGGTACTGAAGCTTTCTTT.

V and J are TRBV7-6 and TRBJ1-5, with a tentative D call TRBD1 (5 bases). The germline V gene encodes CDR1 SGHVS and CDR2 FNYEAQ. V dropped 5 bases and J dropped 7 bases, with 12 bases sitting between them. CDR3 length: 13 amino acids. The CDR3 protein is CASSAEGVQPQHF. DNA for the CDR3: TGTGCCAGCAGCGCTGAAGGGGTCCAGCCCCAGCATTTT.

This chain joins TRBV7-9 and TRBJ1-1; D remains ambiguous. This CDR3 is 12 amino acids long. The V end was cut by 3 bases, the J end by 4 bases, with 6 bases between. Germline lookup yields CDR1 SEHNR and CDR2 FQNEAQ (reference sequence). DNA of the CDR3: TGTGCCAGCAGCTTGGCGGGCACTGAAGCTTTCTTT. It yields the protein CASSLAGTEAFF.

Here the CDR3 reads CASSLSRAIRYEQYF. The CDR3 nucleotides read TGTGCCAGCAGCTTAAGTCGGGCGATCCGCTACGAGCAGTACTTC. The gene calls are TRBV7-2 and TRBJ2-7; D remains ambiguous. There are 15 residues in the CDR3. Germline V gives CDR1 SGHTA, CDR2 FQGNSA. Trimming took 2 bases from V and 3 from J, leaving 14 bases between them.

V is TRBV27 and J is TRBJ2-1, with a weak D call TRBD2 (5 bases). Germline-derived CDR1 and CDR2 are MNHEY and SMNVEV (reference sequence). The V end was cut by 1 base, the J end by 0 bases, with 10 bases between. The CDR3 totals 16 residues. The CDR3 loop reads CASSLWTQSSYNEQFF. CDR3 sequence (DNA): TGTGCCAGCAGTTTATGGACTCAGAGCTCCTACAATGAGCAGTTCTTC.

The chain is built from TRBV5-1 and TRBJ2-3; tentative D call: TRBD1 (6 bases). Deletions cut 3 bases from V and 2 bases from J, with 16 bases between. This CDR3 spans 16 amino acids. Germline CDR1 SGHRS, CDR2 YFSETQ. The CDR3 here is CASSWDGQQTTDTQYF. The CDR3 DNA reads TGCGCCAGCAGCTGGGATGGACAGCAAACCACAGATACGCAGTATTTT.

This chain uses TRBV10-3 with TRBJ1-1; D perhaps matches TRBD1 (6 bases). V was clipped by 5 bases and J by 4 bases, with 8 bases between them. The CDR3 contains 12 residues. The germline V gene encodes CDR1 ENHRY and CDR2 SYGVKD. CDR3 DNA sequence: TGTGCCATCAGTCAGGGGCCCACTGAAGCTTTCTTT. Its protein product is CAISQGPTEAFF.

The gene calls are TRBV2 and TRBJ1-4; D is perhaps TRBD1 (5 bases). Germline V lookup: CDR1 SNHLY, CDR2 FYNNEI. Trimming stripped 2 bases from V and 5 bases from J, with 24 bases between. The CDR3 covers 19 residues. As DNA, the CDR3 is TGTGCCAGCAGTGAATATGCACTGGTGTTGGGACGGAAGAATGAAAAACTGTTTTTT. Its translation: CASSEYALVLGRKNEKLFF.

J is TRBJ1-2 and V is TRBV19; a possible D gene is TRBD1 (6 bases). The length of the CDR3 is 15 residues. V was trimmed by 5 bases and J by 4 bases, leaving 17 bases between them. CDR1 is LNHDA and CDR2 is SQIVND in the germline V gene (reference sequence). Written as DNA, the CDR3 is TGTGCCAGTAGTGTTCGGGACATATCTTCCTATGGCTACACCTTC. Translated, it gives CASSVRDISSYGYTF.

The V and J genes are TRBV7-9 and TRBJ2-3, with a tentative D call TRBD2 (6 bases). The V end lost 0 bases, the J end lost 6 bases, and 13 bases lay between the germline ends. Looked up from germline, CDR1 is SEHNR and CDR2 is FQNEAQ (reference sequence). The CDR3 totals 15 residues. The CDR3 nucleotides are TGTGCCAGCAGCTTAGCGCTCCTCCGGGAGGATACGCAGTATTTT. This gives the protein CASSLALLREDTQYF.

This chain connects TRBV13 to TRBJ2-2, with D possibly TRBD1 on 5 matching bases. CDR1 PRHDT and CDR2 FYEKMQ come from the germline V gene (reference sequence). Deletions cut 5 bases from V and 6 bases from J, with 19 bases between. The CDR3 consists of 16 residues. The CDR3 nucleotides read TGTGCCAGCAGCCCAGCGAAGGGGTCCTTACCCGGGGAGCTGTTTTTT. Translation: CASSPAKGSLPGELFF.

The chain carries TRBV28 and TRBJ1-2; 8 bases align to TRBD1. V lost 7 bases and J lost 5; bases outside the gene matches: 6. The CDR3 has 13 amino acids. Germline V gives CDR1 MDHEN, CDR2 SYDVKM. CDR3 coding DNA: TGTGCCAGCACCCCGGACAGGGTTTATGGCTACACCTTC. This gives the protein CASTPDRVYGYTF.

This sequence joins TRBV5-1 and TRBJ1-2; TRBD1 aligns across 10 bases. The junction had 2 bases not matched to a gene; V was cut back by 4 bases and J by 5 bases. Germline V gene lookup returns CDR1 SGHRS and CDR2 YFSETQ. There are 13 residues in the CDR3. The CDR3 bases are TGCGCCAGCAGCCCGGACAGGGGGTATGGCTACACCTTC. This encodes CASSPDRGYGYTF.

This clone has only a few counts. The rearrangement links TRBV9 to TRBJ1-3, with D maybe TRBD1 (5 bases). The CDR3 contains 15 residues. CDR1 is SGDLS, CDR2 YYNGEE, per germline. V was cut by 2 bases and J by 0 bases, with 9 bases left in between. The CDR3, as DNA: TGTGCCAGCAGCGTTGGGGCAATCTCTGGAAACACCATATATTTT. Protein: CASSVGAISGNTIYF.

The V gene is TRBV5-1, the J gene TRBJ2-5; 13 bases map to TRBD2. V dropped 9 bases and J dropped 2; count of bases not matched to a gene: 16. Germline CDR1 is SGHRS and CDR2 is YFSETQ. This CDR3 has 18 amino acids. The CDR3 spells CATPEGGLAGETQETQYF. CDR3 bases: TGCGCCACCCCCGAGGGTGGACTAGCGGGGGAGACACAAGAGACCCAGTACTTC.

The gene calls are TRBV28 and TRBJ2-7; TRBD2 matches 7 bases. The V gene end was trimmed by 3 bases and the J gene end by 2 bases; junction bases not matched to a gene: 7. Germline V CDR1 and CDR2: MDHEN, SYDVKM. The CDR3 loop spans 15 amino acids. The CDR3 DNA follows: TGTGCCAGCAGTTTGATAGCTAGCGGAGCCTACGAGCAGTACTTC. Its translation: CASSLIASGAYEQYF. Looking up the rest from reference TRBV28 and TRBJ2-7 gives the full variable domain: DVKVTQSSRYLVKRTGEKVFLECVQDMDHENMFWYRQDPGLGLRLIYFSYDVKMKEKGDIPEGYSVSREKKERFSLILESASTNQTSMYLCASSLIASGAYEQYFGPGTRLTVT.

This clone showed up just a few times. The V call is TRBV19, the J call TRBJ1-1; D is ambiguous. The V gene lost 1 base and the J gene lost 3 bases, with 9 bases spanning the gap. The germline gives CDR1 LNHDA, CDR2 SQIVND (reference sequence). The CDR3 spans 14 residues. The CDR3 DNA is TGTGCCAGTAGTATAGGCCTGCCACACACTGAAGCTTTCTTT. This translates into CASSIGLPHTEAFF. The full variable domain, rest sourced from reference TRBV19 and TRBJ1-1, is DGGITQSPKYLFRKEGQNVTLSCEQNLNHDAMYWYRQDPGQGLRLIYYSQIVNDFQKGDIAEGYSVSREKKESFPLTVTSAQKNPTAFYLCASSIGLPHTEAFFGQGTRLTVV.

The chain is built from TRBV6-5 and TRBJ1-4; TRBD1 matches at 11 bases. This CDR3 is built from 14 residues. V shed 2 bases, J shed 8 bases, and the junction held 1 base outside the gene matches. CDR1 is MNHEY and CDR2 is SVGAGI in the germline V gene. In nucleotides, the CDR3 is TGTGCCAGCAGTTACGGGACAGGGGGAGAAAAACTGTTTTTT. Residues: CASSYGTGGEKLFF.

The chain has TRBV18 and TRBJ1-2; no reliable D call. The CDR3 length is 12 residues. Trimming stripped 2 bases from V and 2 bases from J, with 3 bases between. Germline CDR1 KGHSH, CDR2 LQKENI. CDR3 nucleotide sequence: TGTGCCAGCTCACCAATGAACTATGGCTACACCTTC. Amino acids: CASSPMNYGYTF. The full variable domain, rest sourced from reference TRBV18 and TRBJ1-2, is NAGVMQNPRHLVRRRGQEARLRCSPMKGHSHVYWYRQLPEEGLKFMVYLQKENIIDESGMPKERFSAEFPKEGPSILRIQQVVRGDSAAYFCASSPMNYGYTFGSGTRLTVV.

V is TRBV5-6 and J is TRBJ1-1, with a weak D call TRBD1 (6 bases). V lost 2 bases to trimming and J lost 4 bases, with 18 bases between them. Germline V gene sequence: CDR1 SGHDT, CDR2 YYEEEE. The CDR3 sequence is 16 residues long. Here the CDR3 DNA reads TGTGCCAGCAGCTTAAGGACAGCGGGTCTGGGCACTGAAGCTTTCTTT. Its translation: CASSLRTAGLGTEAFF. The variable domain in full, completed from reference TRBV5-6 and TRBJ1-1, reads DAGVTQSPTHLIKTRGQQVTLRCSPKSGHDTVSWYQQALGQGPQFIFQYYEEEERQRGNFPDRFSGHQFPNYSSELNVNALLLGDSALYLCASSLRTAGLGTEAFFGQGTRLTVV.

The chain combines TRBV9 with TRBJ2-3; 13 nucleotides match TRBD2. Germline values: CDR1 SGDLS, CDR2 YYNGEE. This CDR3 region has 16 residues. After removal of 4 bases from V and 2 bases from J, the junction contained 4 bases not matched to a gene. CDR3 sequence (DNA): TGTGCCAGCAGCTCGGGACTAGCGGGATCCACAGATACGCAGTATTTT. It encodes CASSSGLAGSTDTQYF.